The 11 T cell receptor beta chains in this list originate from one sample, sequenced in a study of chemoradiotherapy in HPV16-positive cancers. Only in-frame clones appear in the TCRdb table, and some are missing; sequencing was by immunoSEQ multiplex PCR. This table holds roughly 12,000 clones, around 62% found once. Sampling took place from a patient who underwent chemoradiotherapy. These receptors were obtained from a human donor with HPV-associated anogenital cancer.

The rearrangement joins TRBV29-1 to TRBJ2-7; TRBD1 is a possible D gene (6 bases). V was clipped by 6 bases and J by 5 bases, with 11 bases between them. Germline lookup yields CDR1 SQVTM and CDR2 ANQGSEA. CDR3 size: 11 residues. DNA of the CDR3: TGCAGCGTATACACAGGGAACGAGCAGTACTTC. Encoded protein: CSVYTGNEQYF.

The J gene is TRBJ2-2, the V gene TRBV5-5, with D unclear. The CDR3 spans 14 residues. V lost 2 bases to trimming and J lost 5 bases, with 10 bases between them. CDR1 and CDR2 (germline): SGHKS, YYEKEE (reference sequence). CDR3 nucleotide sequence: TGTGCCAGCAGCTTTGCCCCATTAACCGGGGAGCTGTTTTTT. Translation: CASSFAPLTGELFF. The full variable domain, with the rest looked up from reference TRBV5-5 and TRBJ2-2, is DAGVTQSPTHLIKTRGQQVTLRCSPISGHKSVSWYQQVLGQGPQFIFQYYEKEERGRGNFPDRFSARQFPNYSSELNVNALLLGDSALYLCASSFAPLTGELFFGEGSRLTVL.

This sequence joins TRBV6-1 and TRBJ2-2, with D perhaps matching TRBD1 or TRBD2 (5 bases each). V was cut by 5 bases and J by 4 bases, with 8 bases left in between. CDR3 size: 13 residues. In germline, CDR1 is MNHNS, CDR2 SASEGT. The CDR3 protein is CASSLGVTGELFF. Written as DNA, the CDR3 is TGTGCCAGCAGTCTGGGGGTCACCGGGGAGCTGTTTTTT.

The rearrangement uses TRBV11-2 and TRBJ2-1; 11 positions match TRBD2. Germline V gene sequence: CDR1 SGHAT, CDR2 FQNNGV. J lost 0 bases, V lost 5 bases, and 12 bases had no gene match. This CDR3 is 19 amino acids long. The CDR3 DNA reads TGTGCCAGCAGCCACAGGACTTTAGCGGGAGGGCTCTCCTACAATGAGCAGTTCTTC. Amino acids: CASSHRTLAGGLSYNEQFF.

The chain is built from TRBV9 and TRBJ1-2, with D possibly being TRBD1 (6 bases). The CDR3 has 14 amino acids. The germline gives CDR1 SGDLS, CDR2 YYNGEE. Trimming removed 0 bases from V and 7 bases from J, with 13 bases in between. CDR3 in DNA: TGTGCCAGCAGCGTAGCCCTACAGGGAGGTGGCTACACCTTC. Encoded protein: CASSVALQGGGYTF.

This chain links TRBV25-1 with TRBJ2-2; a possible D gene is TRBD2 (6 bases). Germline V gene lookup returns CDR1 MGHDK and CDR2 SYGVNS. V shed 8 bases and J shed 8 bases, with 9 bases lying between them. The CDR3 contains 11 residues. The CDR3 sequence is CASGGLGELFF. Here the CDR3 DNA reads TGTGCCAGCGGAGGACTAGGGGAGCTGTTTTTT.

The gene calls are TRBV5-1 and TRBJ2-3, with D possibly called TRBD1 or TRBD2 (5 bases each). Deletions cut 3 bases from V and 5 bases from J, with 16 bases between. Germline lookup yields CDR1 SGHRS and CDR2 YFSETQ. The CDR3 spans 15 residues. In DNA form, the CDR3 reads TGCGCCAGCAGCTGGGACGGACCGGGTAGAGATACGCAGTATTTT. Translation gives CASSWDGPGRDTQYF.

The CDR3 loop reads CASSLEMNQPQHF. The CDR3 nucleotides are TGCGCCAGCAGCTTAGAGATGAATCAGCCCCAGCATTTT. The chain has TRBV5-1 and TRBJ1-5, with no clear D. The CDR3 is 13 amino acids. Trimming left V 2 bases short and J 4 bases short, with 7 bases between. Germline loops: CDR1 SGHRS, CDR2 YFSETQ.

The chain combines TRBV28 with TRBJ2-3; either TRBD1 or TRBD2 may supply D (5 bases each). The V and J ends lost 6 bases and 0 bases respectively, with 13 bases between them. Germline V gene lookup returns CDR1 MDHEN and CDR2 SYDVKM. This CDR3 spans 15 amino acids. The CDR3 loop reads CASSPLGDSTDTQYF. The CDR3 bases are TGTGCCAGCAGCCCACTGGGGGACAGCACAGATACGCAGTATTTT.

CDR3 residues: CASSFAASVSTDTQYF. The CDR3 DNA follows: TGTGCCAGCAGCTTTGCTGCTAGCGTTAGCACAGATACGCAGTATTTT. This chain links TRBV12-1 with TRBJ2-3; no check of the table's D call, TRBD2, against the DNA was made. TRBV12-1 represents a pseudogene. The CDR3 has 16 amino acids.

This clone was seen a single time. This sequence joins TRBV28 and TRBJ2-7; D may be TRBD1 (6 bases). From germline, CDR1 is MDHEN and CDR2 SYDVKM. The CDR3 sequence is 14 residues long. Trimming took 7 bases from V and 4 from J, leaving 17 bases between them. As DNA, the CDR3 is TGTGCCAGCACCAAGCAGGGGCGCGGGTACGAGCAGTACTTC. It codes for CASTKQGRGYEQYF.